The 15 T cell receptor beta chains listed next were all sequenced from one sample in a study of T-cell reconstitution after alpha-beta-depleted transplantation in children. Preparation of the TCRbeta library involved a method that used unique molecular identifiers. TCRdb re-called the PCR reads with MiXCR, one entry per CDR3 protein. This table holds approximately 390,000 distinct CDR3 sequences, about 11% found once. The sequencing used PBMCs from the stem cell graft donor, collected from the stem cell graft. The receptor source for this set is a human donor who donated a stem cell graft to a child with acute myeloid leukemia.

This clonotype has a handful of counts. This sequence joins TRBV30 and TRBJ2-5; D may be TRBD1 (6 bases). The CDR3 is 14 amino acids. Germline-derived CDR1 and CDR2 are GTSNPN and SVGIG (reference sequence). V lost 3 bases to trimming and J lost 2 bases, with 13 bases between them. CDR3 in amino acids: CAWRNRAGQETQYF. For the CDR3, the DNA is TGTGCCTGGAGGAACAGGGCCGGTCAAGAGACCCAGTACTTC.

The V and J genes are TRBV4-1 and TRBJ2-1, with D possibly being TRBD2 (6 bases). The CDR3 spans 13 residues. The V end was cut by 0 bases, the J end by 10 bases, with 10 bases between. Germline loops: CDR1 MGHRA, CDR2 YSYEKL. In nucleotides, the CDR3 is TGCGCCAGCAGCCAAGAAGGCCTAGCGGAGCAGTTCTTC. Translated: CASSQEGLAEQFF.

The chain couples TRBV12-3 or TRBV12-4 to TRBJ2-3; D is ambiguous. This CDR3 comprises 14 residues. V was trimmed by 7 bases and J by 0 bases, leaving 11 bases between them. The CDR3 bases are TGTGCCAGCATCGCAGCGTTGAGCACAGATACGCAGTATTTT. It codes for CASIAALSTDTQYF.

This clonotype has only a few counts. The gene calls are TRBV5-1 and TRBJ1-1; possibly TRBD1 for D (5 bases). This CDR3 contains 15 residues. V lost 0 bases and J lost 6, with 15 bases in between. Germline assignment: CDR1 SGHRS and CDR2 YFSETQ. The CDR3 loop reads CASSLAGHGGSEAFF. CDR3 DNA: TGCGCCAGCAGCTTGGCCGGACACGGAGGCTCTGAAGCTTTCTTT. The full variable domain, with the rest looked up from reference TRBV5-1 and TRBJ1-1, is KAGVTQTPRYLIKTRGQQVTLSCSPISGHRSVSWYQQTPGQGLQFLFEYFSETQRNKGNFPGRFSGRQFSNSRSEMNVSTLELGDSALYLCASSLAGHGGSEAFFGQGTRLTVV.

This clonotype was detected many times. The chain links TRBV29-1 to TRBJ2-3, with D possibly called TRBD1 or TRBD2 (6 bases each). The CDR3 extends over 14 amino acids. Germline V gene data show CDR1 as SQVTM and CDR2 as ANQGSEA. V was clipped by 7 bases and J by 4 bases, with 18 bases between them. CDR3 sequence (DNA): TGCAGCGCCGCCGTTGGGGGGCCATCAGATACGCAGTATTTT. Its protein product is CSAAVGGPSDTQYF.

The chain has TRBV10-3 and TRBJ1-2, with D possibly matching TRBD1 (5 bases). V dropped 11 bases and J dropped 1 base, with 29 bases sitting between them. CDR1 and CDR2 (germline): ENHRY, SYGVKD. The CDR3 spans 18 residues. CDR3 nucleotides: TGTGCCGCCAGAGCCAGCGTGGGGCTTTCAAGCTTTAACTATGGCTACACCTTC. It encodes CAARASVGLSSFNYGYTF.

This clonotype was detected ten times or more. CDR3 in amino acids: CASSLFLGINTGELFF. The CDR3, as DNA: TGTGCCAGCAGTTTGTTTTTAGGGATAAACACCGGGGAGCTGTTTTTT. The J gene is TRBJ2-2, the V gene TRBV28, with unresolved D. This CDR3 region has 16 residues. Germline V gene lookup returns CDR1 MDHEN and CDR2 SYDVKM. V was pared by 3 bases and J by 2 bases, with 13 bases between. The whole variable domain, remainder taken from reference TRBV28 and TRBJ2-2, is DVKVTQSSRYLVKRTGEKVFLECVQDMDHENMFWYRQDPGLGLRLIYFSYDVKMKEKGDIPEGYSVSREKKERFSLILESASTNQTSMYLCASSLFLGINTGELFFGEGSRLTVL.

This clonotype appeared a few times. The chain joins TRBV3-1 to TRBJ1-4, with TRBD1 identical over 7 bases. Germline V gives CDR1 LGHDT, CDR2 YNNKEL (reference sequence). The V segment lost 3 bases and the J segment 0 bases; nucleotides outside the gene matches: 1. The CDR3 spans 15 residues. The CDR3 spells CASSQQGATNEKLFF. The DNA for the CDR3 is TGTGCCAGCAGCCAGCAGGGGGCAACTAATGAAAAACTGTTTTTT.

The sample holds a few counts of this clonotype. The chain links TRBV5-5 to TRBJ1-5; D might be TRBD1 (6 bases). Trimming pared 2 bases from V and 4 bases from J, leaving 19 bases between. In germline, CDR1 is SGHKS, CDR2 YYEKEE (reference sequence). The CDR3 has 17 amino acids. DNA of the CDR3: TGTGCCAGCAGCTTAACACCTTACCGGACAGTAAATCAGCCCCAGCATTTT. Encoded protein: CASSLTPYRTVNQPQHF.

The chain combines TRBV7-8 with TRBJ2-2; 8 bases match TRBD1. Germline V gene lookup returns CDR1 SGHVS and CDR2 FQNEAQ. The CDR3 runs to 16 residues. V lost 2 bases, J lost 5 bases, and 7 bases stayed unmatched. The chain's CDR3 is CASSLWQGAGTGELFF. CDR3 sequence (DNA): TGTGCCAGCAGCTTATGGCAGGGGGCTGGAACCGGGGAGCTGTTTTTT.

This rearrangement joins TRBV6-5 to TRBJ2-1; D is possibly TRBD2 (6 bases). Trimming left V 6 bases short and J 4 bases short, with 16 bases between. CDR3 length: 15 residues. CDR1 is MNHEY, CDR2 SVGAGI, per germline. The CDR3 loop reads CASSPWREAYNEQFF. CDR3 bases: TGTGCCAGCAGCCCCTGGCGGGAAGCTTACAATGAGCAGTTCTTC.

This clonotype was counted between two and nine times. A junction end diverges from the germline sequence, so it may reflect a read error. The chain employs TRBV5-1 and TRBJ1-1; possibly TRBD1 for D (6 bases). Germline CDR1 reads SGHRS; CDR2 reads YFSETQ. The CDR3 loop spans 13 amino acids. This CDR3 is CASRLDRNTEAFF. The CDR3 coding sequence is TGCGCCAGCCGCTTGGACAGGAACACTGAAGCTTTCTTT. Full variable domain (outside the CDR3, taken from reference TRBV5-1 and TRBJ1-1): KAGVTQTPRYLIKTRGQQVTLSCSPISGHRSVSWYQQTPGQGLQFLFEYFSETQRNKGNFPGRFSGRQFSNSRSEMNVSTLELGDSALYLCASRLDRNTEAFFGQGTRLTVV.

The chain links TRBV7-2 to TRBJ2-2, with D maybe TRBD2 (6 bases). The germline V gene encodes CDR1 SGHTA and CDR2 FQGNSA. This CDR3 comprises 16 residues. V lost 2 bases to trimming and J lost 2 bases, with 12 bases between them. The CDR3, as DNA: TGTGCCAGCAGCTTATTTGGCGGGGTAAACACCGGGGAGCTGTTTTTT. Translating it yields CASSLFGGVNTGELFF.

The genes are TRBV27 and TRBJ2-1, with 8 bases lining up with TRBD1. The CDR3 has 16 residues. V dropped 2 bases and J dropped 6; count of bases not matched to a gene: 9. Germline V CDR1 and CDR2: MNHEY, SMNVEV (reference sequence). CDR3 in amino acids: CASSLRRQGMSNEQFF. The CDR3 DNA reads as TGTGCCAGCAGTTTAAGGCGACAGGGGATGAGCAATGAGCAGTTCTTC.

V usage is TRBV20-1 and J usage is TRBJ2-7; TRBD1 is a possible D gene (6 bases). CDR3 length: 14 amino acids. Per germline, CDR1 DFQATT and CDR2 SNEGSKA (reference sequence). V gave up 1 base and J gave up 3 bases, with 13 bases separating them. The CDR3 DNA is TGCAGTGCTAGAGGTGGGACATCGCACTACGAGCAGTACGTC. It codes for CSARGGTSHYEQYV.